The 11 T cell receptor beta chains below were found in one sample sequenced in a study of blood T cells in healthy people across ages. PCR was performed a second time for about 6 to 11 cycles using a sample-barcoded 5' primer and a J-beta primer mix. TCRdb processed the 5' RACE reads anew with MiXCR; each CDR3 protein has one entry. The profile shows about 500,000 distinct CDR3 sequences, less than 25% of them singletons. This sample was shared with a second study, whose subject was T cells of mothers and their children.

Material for sequencing was blood. The receptors shown here come from a boy younger than 18 in good health.

There are a few counts of this clonotype. The gene calls are TRBV2 and TRBJ2-5, with a possible D match to TRBD2 (6 bases). TRBJ2-7 explains the end of the DNA better; the J call may be wrong. CDR3 length: 16 residues. The V gene's germline CDR1 is SNHLY and CDR2 FYNNEI. CDR3 DNA sequence: TGTGCCAGCAGTGAAGGGCGGGGCTCGACTCTCTACGAGCAGTACTTC. Translating gives CASSEGRGSTLYEQYF.

The chain uses TRBV9 and TRBJ1-4; D remains ambiguous. The CDR3 consists of 15 residues. The germline gives CDR1 SGDLS, CDR2 YYNGEE. V was pared by 3 bases and J by 10 bases, with 19 bases between. CDR3 bases: TGTGCCAGCAGCGGGTCCGGAGGGCTGGAAGGAAAACTGTTTTTT. Translation: CASSGSGGLEGKLFF.

This clonotype has a handful of counts. V and J are TRBV29-1 and TRBJ1-2; D is possibly TRBD1 (5 bases). The V gene lost 2 bases and the J gene lost 0 bases, with 10 bases spanning the gap. The CDR3 is 14 residues long. Looked up from germline, CDR1 is SQVTM and CDR2 is ANQGSEA. The CDR3 reads CSVETGTPNYGYTF. The CDR3 DNA sequence: TGCAGCGTTGAAACGGGGACCCCTAACTATGGCTACACCTTC.

This clonotype was seen a few times. V and J are TRBV7-3 and TRBJ2-1; tentatively, D is TRBD1 (6 bases). V gave up 4 bases and J gave up 6 bases, with 13 bases separating them. The CDR3 consists of 14 residues. Germline V gene sequence: CDR1 SGHTA, CDR2 FQGTGA. The chain's CDR3 is CASSSQGSGNEQFF. In DNA, the CDR3 is TGTGCCAGCAGCTCACAGGGTTCGGGCAATGAGCAGTTCTTC.

This clonotype has just a few counts. The rearrangement uses TRBV5-1 and TRBJ1-4; TRBD1 agrees at 7 bases. The CDR3 totals 18 residues. V was clipped by 1 base and J by 7 bases; unmatched bases: 16. The germline V gene encodes CDR1 SGHRS and CDR2 YFSETQ. The CDR3 bases are TGCGCCAGCAGCTTGACCCCTTTGGAGGGGGCAGTTATTGAAAAACTGTTTTTT. This gives the protein CASSLTPLEGAVIEKLFF.

Note on this clonotype: Lacking the conserved final phenylalanine or tryptophan, this CDR3 likely reflects a read error. The chain is built from TRBV28 and TRBJ1-5; 9 positions agree with TRBD1. CDR1 and CDR2 (germline): MDHEN, SYDVKM. There are 17 residues in the CDR3. V trimming: 2 bases; J trimming: 7 bases; junction bases outside the gene matches: 12. CDR3 protein: CASSLNTGGNSRQPQHL. As DNA, the CDR3 is TGTGCCAGCAGTTTAAATACAGGGGGCAATTCCAGGCAGCCCCAGCATCTT.

V is TRBV7-8 and J is TRBJ2-3; D unclear. The CDR3 has 13 residues. The V end lost 6 bases, the J end lost 4 bases, and 11 bases lay between the germline ends. Germline CDR1 SGHVS, CDR2 FQNEAQ. Here the CDR3 DNA reads TGTGCCAGCAGAGGCCCACTCGCAGATACGCAGTATTTT. The encoded protein is CASRGPLADTQYF. The whole variable domain, remainder taken from reference TRBV7-8 and TRBJ2-3, is GAGVSQSPRYKVAKRGQDVALRCDPISGHVSLFWYQQALGQGPEFLTYFQNEAQLDKSGLPSDRFFAERPEGSVSTLKIQRTQQEDSAVYLCASRGPLADTQYFGPGTRLTVL.

The chain recombines TRBV6-2 or TRBV6-3 with TRBJ1-5, with 9 bases fitting TRBD1. With V trimmed by 5 bases and J by 5 bases, 4 bases remained unmatched. The V gene's germline CDR1 is MNHEY and CDR2 SVGEGT. This CDR3 contains 14 residues. The DNA for the CDR3 is TGTGCCAGCAGTAAACAGGGGGCGGATCAGCCCCAGCATTTT. It yields the protein CASSKQGADQPQHF.

The chain uses TRBV24-1 and TRBJ2-2, with D perhaps matching TRBD1 (5 bases). Trimming pared 5 bases from V and 0 bases from J, leaving 12 bases between. This CDR3 has 16 residues. CDR1 is KGHDR, CDR2 SFDVKD, per germline. The CDR3, as DNA: TGTGCCACCAGTGCCTCTCGACAGACGAACACCGGGGAGCTGTTTTTT. Its protein is CATSASRQTNTGELFF.

This clonotype was seen a few times. The CDR3 sequence is CSALGAVSGNTIYF. The DNA of the CDR3 is TGCAGTGCGTTAGGAGCGGTTTCTGGAAACACCATATATTTT. This rearrangement joins TRBV20-1 to TRBJ1-3, with no clear D. The germline CDR1 and CDR2 sequences are DFQATT and SNEGSKA (reference sequence). Deletions cut 6 bases from V and 1 base from J, with 13 bases between. The CDR3 loop spans 14 amino acids.

This chain connects TRBV6-1 to TRBJ2-5; the match to TRBD1 covers 12 bases. The germline gives CDR1 MNHNS, CDR2 SASEGT. This CDR3 has 17 residues. V trimming: 8 bases; J trimming: 2 bases; junction bases outside the gene matches: 12. CDR3 nucleotide sequence: TGTGCCAGCGACCCAGGGAAGGGACAGGGGGCGCAAGAGACCCAGTACTTC. The encoded protein is CASDPGKGQGAQETQYF.